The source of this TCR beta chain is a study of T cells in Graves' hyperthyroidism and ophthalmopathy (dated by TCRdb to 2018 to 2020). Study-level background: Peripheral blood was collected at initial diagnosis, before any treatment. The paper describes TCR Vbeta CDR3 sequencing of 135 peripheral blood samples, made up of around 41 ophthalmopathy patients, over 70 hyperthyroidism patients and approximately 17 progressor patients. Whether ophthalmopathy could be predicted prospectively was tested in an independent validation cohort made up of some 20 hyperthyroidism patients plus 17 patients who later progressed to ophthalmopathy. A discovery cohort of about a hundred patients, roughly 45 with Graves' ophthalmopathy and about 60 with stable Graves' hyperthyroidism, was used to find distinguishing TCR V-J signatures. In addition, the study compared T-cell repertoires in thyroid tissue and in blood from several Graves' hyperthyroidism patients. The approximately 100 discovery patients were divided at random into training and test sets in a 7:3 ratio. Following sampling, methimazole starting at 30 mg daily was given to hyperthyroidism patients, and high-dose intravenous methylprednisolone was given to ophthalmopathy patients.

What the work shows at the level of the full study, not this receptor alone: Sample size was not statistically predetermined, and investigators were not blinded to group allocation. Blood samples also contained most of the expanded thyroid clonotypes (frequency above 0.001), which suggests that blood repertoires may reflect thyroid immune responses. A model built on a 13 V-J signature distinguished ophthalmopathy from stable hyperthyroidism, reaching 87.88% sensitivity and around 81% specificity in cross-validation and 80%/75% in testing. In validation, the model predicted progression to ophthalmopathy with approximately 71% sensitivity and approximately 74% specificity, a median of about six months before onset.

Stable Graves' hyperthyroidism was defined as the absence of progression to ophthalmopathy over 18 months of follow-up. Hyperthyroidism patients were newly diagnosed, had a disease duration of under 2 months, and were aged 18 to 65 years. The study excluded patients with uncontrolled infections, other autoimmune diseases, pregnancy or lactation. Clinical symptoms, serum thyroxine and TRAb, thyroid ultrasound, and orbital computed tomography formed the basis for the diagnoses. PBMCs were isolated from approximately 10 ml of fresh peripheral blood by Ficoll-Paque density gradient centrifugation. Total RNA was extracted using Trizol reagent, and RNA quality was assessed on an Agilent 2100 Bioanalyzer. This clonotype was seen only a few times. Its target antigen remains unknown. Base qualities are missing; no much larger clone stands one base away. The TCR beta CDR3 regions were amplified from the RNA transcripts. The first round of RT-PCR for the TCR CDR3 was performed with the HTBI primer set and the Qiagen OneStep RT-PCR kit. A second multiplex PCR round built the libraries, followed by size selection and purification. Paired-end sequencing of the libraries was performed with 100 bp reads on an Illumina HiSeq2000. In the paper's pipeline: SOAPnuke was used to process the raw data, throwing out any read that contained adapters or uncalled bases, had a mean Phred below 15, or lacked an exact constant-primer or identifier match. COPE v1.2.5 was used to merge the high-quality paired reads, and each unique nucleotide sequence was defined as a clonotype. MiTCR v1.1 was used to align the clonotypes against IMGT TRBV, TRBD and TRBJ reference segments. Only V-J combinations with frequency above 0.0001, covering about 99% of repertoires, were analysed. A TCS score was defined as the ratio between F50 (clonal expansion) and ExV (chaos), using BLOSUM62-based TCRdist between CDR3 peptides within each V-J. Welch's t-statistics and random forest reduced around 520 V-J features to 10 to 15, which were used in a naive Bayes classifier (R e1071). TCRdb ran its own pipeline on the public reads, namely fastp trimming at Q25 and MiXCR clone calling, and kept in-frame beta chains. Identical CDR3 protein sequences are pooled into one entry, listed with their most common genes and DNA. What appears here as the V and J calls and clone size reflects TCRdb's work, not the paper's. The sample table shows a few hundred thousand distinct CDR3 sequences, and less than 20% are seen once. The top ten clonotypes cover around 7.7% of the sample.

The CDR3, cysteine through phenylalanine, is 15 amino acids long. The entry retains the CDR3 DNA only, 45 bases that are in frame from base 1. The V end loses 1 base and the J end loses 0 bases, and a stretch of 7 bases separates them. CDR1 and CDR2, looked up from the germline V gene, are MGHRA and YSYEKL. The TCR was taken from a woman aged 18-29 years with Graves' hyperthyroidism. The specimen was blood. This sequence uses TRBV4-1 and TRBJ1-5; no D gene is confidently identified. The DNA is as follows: TGCGCCAGCAGCCAAGTTTCCGATAGCAATCAGCCCCAGCATTTT. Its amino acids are CASSQVSDSNQPQHF.